This T cell receptor (beta chain) was observed in a study of T cell responses to AZD1222 COVID-19 vaccine. The study's findings and limits: Among the donors, most were white British and more were female, and clonal diversity was possibly underestimated. Close to half of spike-specific TCRs reportedly recognize unmutated variant regions. Repertoires in all cases were sampled only once the peak T cell response had passed.

Comments on this clone: Antigen unknown.

The CDR3 totals 11 residues. The germline gives CDR1 MNHEY, CDR2 SMNVEV (reference sequence). V gave up 7 bases and J gave up 6 bases, with 6 bases separating them. TCRdb keeps only in-frame clones here, not all; method: immunoSEQ multiplex PCR. The sample contains some 130,000 clones, around 84% of which appear only once. Sequences were derived from peripheral blood, sampled on day 0 of AZD1222 vaccination. The chain uses TRBV27 and TRBJ2-2; no clear D gene. The TCR originated in an adult in good health. The CDR3 loop reads CASTGAGELFF. DNA for the CDR3: TGTGCCAGCACTGGGGCCGGGGAGCTGTTTTTT.